This T cell receptor (beta chain) was documented in a study of blood T cell repertoires in COVID-19. Study-level information: The study drew acute and convalescent COVID-19 samples from the United States, Italy and Spain. From T cells, B-cell-depleted T cells, or PBMCs came the material, which was cDNA or gDNA.

Trimming cost V 3 bases and J 2 bases, with 13 bases left between them. The germline V gene encodes CDR1 ENHRY and CDR2 SYGVKD. The CDR3 spans 15 residues. Original handling: From reference gene primer amplification, estimates of nucleated cell counts were derived. Repertoires were generated with immunoSEQ multiplex PCR, while TCRdb's copy carries only in-frame clones and drops some. V and J calls and clone size are those listed in that table; D and trimming were worked out from the DNA. The table includes under 250,000 clones, around 82% detected once. The V gene is TRBV10-3, the J gene TRBJ1-2; D is perhaps TRBD1 (5 bases). The TCR was taken from a woman at least 80 years old with acute or convalescent COVID-19. The specimen was peripheral blood. The CDR3 spells CAISDGQGSNYGYTF. In DNA form, the CDR3 reads TGTGCCATCAGTGACGGGCAGGGTTCCAACTATGGCTACACCTTC.